The following is a T cell receptor (beta chain) sequence with its context. Method: immunoSEQ multiplex PCR; TCRdb's copy keeps in-frame clones and lacks some. The table includes under 350,000 clones, roughly 89% detected once. This specimen comes from a study of blood T cell repertoires in COVID-19. This CDR3 comprises 15 residues. Germline loops: CDR1 SGHTA, CDR2 FQGNSA. V was shortened by 5 bases and J by 3 bases, with 14 bases between the two germline ends. The genes are TRBV7-2 and TRBJ1-5, with a possible D match to TRBD1 (6 bases). The source material was PBMCs or T cells enriched from blood (not recorded which). The sequence was collected from a woman aged 40 to 49 who had recovered from COVID-19. CDR3 loop: CASSGDQGPNQPQHF. CDR3 coding DNA: TGTGCCAGCAGCGGAGATCAGGGGCCCAATCAGCCCCAGCATTTT.